Presented here are 13 T cell receptor beta chains from one specimen sequenced in a study of T cells after yellow fever vaccination. TCRdb processed the 5' RACE reads anew with MiXCR; each CDR3 protein has one entry. The data show some 110,000 distinct CDR3 sequences, 7.4% seen once. The sample was CD4+ T cells sorted from PBMCs, taken 10 to 11 days after the first yellow fever vaccination. The receptors derive from a man aged 18 to 29 who received the YFV17D yellow fever vaccine.

The chain recombines TRBV12-3 or TRBV12-4 with TRBJ2-1, with D possibly being TRBD2 (6 bases). The CDR3 is 10 residues long. Trimming took off 5 bases at V and 13 bases at J, with 9 bases between the two ends. This chain's CDR3 is CASSPGSQFF. The CDR3, as DNA: TGTGCCAGCAGTCCCGGGAGCCAGTTCTTC.

In this sample, this clonotype turned up many times. The chain couples TRBV4-2 to TRBJ1-5; D gene unclear. The CDR3 is 14 residues long. The germline V and J ends were trimmed by 1 base and 3 bases, with 7 bases remaining between them. Germline CDR1 reads LGHNA; CDR2 reads YNFKEQ. CDR3 sequence: CASSQAEYNQPQHF. The CDR3 DNA sequence: TGTGCCAGCAGCCAAGCAGAGTACAATCAGCCCCAGCATTTT.

This clonotype was detected many times. The rearrangement links TRBV5-1 to TRBJ2-3; weak D call: TRBD2 (6 bases). CDR1 is SGHRS, CDR2 YFSETQ, per germline. The V end lost 6 bases, the J end lost 3 bases, and 11 bases lay between the germline ends. This CDR3 has 13 amino acids. The CDR3 DNA follows: TGCGCCAGCATGGGCGGGGATACAGATACGCAGTATTTT. It codes for CASMGGDTDTQYF. Together with reference TRBV5-1 and TRBJ2-3, the CDR3 gives the full variable domain: KAGVTQTPRYLIKTRGQQVTLSCSPISGHRSVSWYQQTPGQGLQFLFEYFSETQRNKGNFPGRFSGRQFSNSRSEMNVSTLELGDSALYLCASMGGDTDTQYFGPGTRLTVL.

The sample holds many counts of this clonotype. V usage is TRBV18 and J usage is TRBJ2-3; D is ambiguous. This CDR3 is built from 13 residues. The V end was cut by 1 base, the J end by 2 bases, with 4 bases between. In germline, CDR1 is KGHSH, CDR2 LQKENI. This CDR3 is CASSPQNTDTQYF. The CDR3 DNA reads as TGTGCCAGCTCACCACAGAACACAGATACGCAGTATTTT.

This clonotype was found many times. This chain uses TRBV20-1 with TRBJ2-2; tentative D call: TRBD1 (6 bases). The germline V gene encodes CDR1 DFQATT and CDR2 SNEGSKA (reference sequence). V was cut by 5 bases and J by 5 bases, with 15 bases left in between. The length of the CDR3 is 14 residues. The CDR3 DNA sequence: TGCAGTGCTGGCGGACTCAGGGGAACCGGGGAGCTGTTTTTT. Amino acids: CSAGGLRGTGELFF.

This clonotype was counted many times. Just one base apart from a much larger clone, this may be a read error. The rearrangement joins TRBV12-3 or TRBV12-4 to TRBJ2-2; a possible D gene is TRBD1 (5 bases). The CDR3 runs to 19 residues. V was cut by 11 bases and J by 4 bases, with 32 bases left in between. CDR3 DNA sequence: TGTGCCTGCAAAATTTACAGGTTTCAAGGGGTGCTATTCACCGGGGAGCTGTTTTTT. This codes for CACKIYRFQGVLFTGELFF.

This clonotype was detected many times. The chain couples TRBV5-1 to TRBJ2-1; no reliable D call. Trimming took 2 bases from V and 10 from J, leaving 7 bases between them. The CDR3 has 11 amino acids. In germline, CDR1 is SGHRS, CDR2 YFSETQ. DNA of the CDR3: TGCGCCAGCAGCTTATCCGACGAGCAGTTCTTC. This gives the protein CASSLSDEQFF.

In the case of this clonotype: Since a much larger clone is just one base distant, this may be a read error. V gene TRBV7-2 combines with J gene TRBJ2-3, with TRBD2 as a possible D gene (5 bases). Looked up from germline, CDR1 is SGHTA and CDR2 is FQGNSA. The CDR3 runs to 15 residues. Trimming left V 5 bases short and J 0 bases short, with 12 bases between. CDR3 sequence reads: CASSPKRPSTDTQYF. The CDR3, as DNA: TGTGCCAGCAGCCCCAAGCGGCCAAGCACAGATACGCAGTATTTT.

This clonotype appeared a few times. Sequence at one end of the junction differs from germline and may be a read error. The chain is built from TRBV19 and TRBJ1-4; a weak D match, TRBD1 (5 bases). From germline, CDR1 is LNHDA and CDR2 SQIVND (reference sequence). The CDR3 runs to 16 residues. The CDR3 DNA reads TGTGCCAGTAGTATTTCCGGCGTGGGGGTTGGAGAAAAACTTTTTTTT. Translated: CASSISGVGVGEKLFF.

This clonotype was counted at least ten times. The rearrangement joins TRBV11-2 to TRBJ1-1, with D maybe TRBD1 (5 bases). CDR1 is SGHAT and CDR2 is FQNNGV in the germline V gene. Trimming took 5 bases from V and 3 from J, leaving 16 bases between them. The CDR3 spans 15 residues. The CDR3 nucleotides read TGTGCCAGCAGCCCTGACAGAGGTCGGGACACTGAAGCTTTCTTT. This translates into CASSPDRGRDTEAFF.

This clonotype was seen only a few times. The rearrangement joins TRBV5-1 to TRBJ2-1; TRBD2 aligns across 9 bases. The CDR3 runs to 14 residues. V shed 9 bases, J shed 5 bases, and the junction held 9 bases outside the gene matches. Germline CDR1 reads SGHRS; CDR2 reads YFSETQ. In DNA, the CDR3 is TGCGCCACCTCTCTAGCGGGGCCTAACAATGAGCAGTTCTTC. Its protein is CATSLAGPNNEQFF.

This rearrangement joins TRBV29-1 to TRBJ1-5; D ambiguous. The CDR3 is made up of 16 amino acids. From germline, CDR1 is SQVTM and CDR2 ANQGSEA. In DNA form, the CDR3 reads TGCACCCCCCCCCCTTCCACCCGATGGGGCAATCAGCCCCAGCATTTT. It translates to CTPPPSTRWGNQPQHF.

This clonotype was seen repeatedly, ten times or more. The chain uses TRBV5-1 and TRBJ1-2; TRBD1 might be the D (6 bases). V was shortened by 0 bases and J by 7 bases, with 10 bases between the two germline ends. The CDR3 spans 13 residues. Germline assignment: CDR1 SGHRS and CDR2 YFSETQ. This CDR3 is CASSLGQAGGYTF. The CDR3 nucleotides read TGCGCCAGCAGCTTGGGACAGGCAGGTGGCTACACCTTC. The full variable domain, with the rest looked up from reference TRBV5-1 and TRBJ1-2, is KAGVTQTPRYLIKTRGQQVTLSCSPISGHRSVSWYQQTPGQGLQFLFEYFSETQRNKGNFPGRFSGRQFSNSRSEMNVSTLELGDSALYLCASSLGQAGGYTFGSGTRLTVV.